This TCR beta chain was sequenced for a study of blood T cell repertoires in COVID-19. As for the study in general: T cells, B-cell-depleted T cells, or PBMCs provided the cDNA or gDNA that served as material.

As processed by the authors: How many nucleated cells were present was estimated from reference gene primer amplification. Sequencing was performed with immunoSEQ multiplex PCR; in TCRdb, only in-frame clones are kept and a portion is missing. The DNA gave D and trimming, while V, J and clone size come from that table. This repertoire shows 250,000 or so clones, 80% to 90% found once; its top ten account for about 2.9%. Germline loops: CDR1 MNHEY, CDR2 SMNVEV (reference sequence). The length of the CDR3 is 15 residues. Trimming removed 5 bases from V and 8 bases from J; junction bases left unmatched: 11. Residents of about two dozen US areas, aged roughly 18 to 89 years, made up the participants. Cohort placement rested on clinical history that participants reported themselves.

The chain couples TRBV27 to TRBJ2-1, with 8 positions matching TRBD1. The TCR sequence derives from a woman aged 40 to 50 who had been exposed to COVID-19. What was sequenced was PBMCs or T cells enriched from blood (not recorded which). This CDR3 reads CASSPTPDRGHEQFF. The CDR3, as DNA: TGTGCCAGCAGTCCCACCCCCGACAGGGGCCATGAGCAGTTCTTC.